This is a list of T cell receptor beta chains from one sample in a study of cytomegalovirus exposure and HLA in healthy donors. Generated by immunoSEQ multiplex PCR, the TCRdb table keeps only in-frame clones and is missing some. Among around 110,000 clones listed, roughly three quarters were seen once. Source material: PBMCs. These receptors were collected from a woman between 18 and 29 years old in good health and CMV-seronegative. Both conserved end residues are part of each CDR3. The D gene is left open where the match is weak. The size of a clone is reported for some rows only, either as once, few or many, or as a class for expanded clones.

D: TRBD1; length: 15; J: TRBJ1-6; V: TRBV19; size: .; DNA: TGTGCCACAACCGTGGACAGGTCGGATAATTCACCCCTCCACTTT; CDR3: CATTVDRSDNSPLHF
D: TRBD1; length: 14; J: TRBJ2-2; V: TRBV30; size: .; DNA: TGTGCCTGGAGTTCCGGGACAGGGCTCGGGGAGCTGTTTTTT; CDR3: CAWSSGTGLGELFF
D: TRBD1; length: 20; J: TRBJ1-5; V: TRBV10-2; size: .; DNA: TGCGCCAGCAGTGCGGGACAGGGATCCTTGGGCGCTTATAGCAATCAGCCCCAGCATTTT; CDR3: CASSAGQGSLGAYSNQPQHF
D: .; length: 18; J: TRBJ1-1; V: TRBV4-1; size: few; DNA: TGCGCCAGCAGCCAAGACCCCCCTGGAGGGCACAGGAACACTGAAGCTTTCTTT; CDR3: CASSQDPPGGHRNTEAFF
D: .; length: 12; J: TRBJ2-5; V: TRBV14; size: .; DNA: TGTGCCAGCAGCCAGGCGGAAGAGACCCAGTACTTC; CDR3: CASSQAEETQYF
D: .; length: 15; J: TRBJ1-5; V: TRBV18; size: once; DNA: TGTGCCAGCTCACCACAGGGAGCTAGCAATCAGCCCCAGCATTTT; CDR3: CASSPQGASNQPQHF
D: .; length: 17; J: TRBJ1-5; V: TRBV2; size: .; DNA: TGTGCCAGCAGTGAATCTGGGGGGTTCGAGATGTATCAGCCCCAGCATTTT; CDR3: CASSESGGFEMYQPQHF
D: .; length: 14; J: TRBJ2-3; V: TRBV28; size: .; DNA: TGTGCCAGCAGTTTCAGGGGTAACACAGATACGCAGTATTTT; CDR3: CASSFRGNTDTQYF
D: TRBD2; length: 14; J: TRBJ2-1; V: TRBV6-1; size: few; DNA: TGTGCCAGCAGAGCTAGCGGCGCCTACAATGAGCAGTTCTTC; CDR3: CASRASGAYNEQFF
D: TRBD1; length: 14; J: TRBJ2-7; V: TRBV5-1; size: .; DNA: TGCGCCAGCACCCCTGTTACAGGGGGAAACGAGCAGTACTTC; CDR3: CASTPVTGGNEQYF
D: .; length: 14; J: TRBJ1-2; V: TRBV4-1; size: few; DNA: TGCGCCAGCAGCCAAGCGCCAGGGTGGGATGTCTACACCTTC; CDR3: CASSQAPGWDVYTF
D: .; length: 14; J: TRBJ1-2; V: TRBV5-1; size: .; DNA: TGCGCCAGCAGCCTATTGACAGCTAACTATGGCTACACCTTC; CDR3: CASSLLTANYGYTF
D: .; length: 14; J: TRBJ2-7; V: TRBV28; size: .; DNA: TGTGCCAGCAGTTTTGCAGGGAACCTCTACGAGCAGTACTTC; CDR3: CASSFAGNLYEQYF
D: TRBD1; length: 12; J: TRBJ2-1; V: TRBV27; size: .; DNA: TGTGCCAGCAGTCGCCCAGGGGGTGAGCAGTTCTTC; CDR3: CASSRPGGEQFF
D: .; length: 14; J: TRBJ1-5; V: TRBV6-1; size: .; DNA: TGTGCCAGCAGTGCGAAGGTGGGGCCCCAGCCCCAGCATTTT; CDR3: CASSAKVGPQPQHF
D: .; length: 15; J: TRBJ2-7; V: TRBV6-5; size: few; DNA: TGTGCCAGCAGTTACGAGGGTGGACCGCTAAACGAGCAGTACTTC; CDR3: CASSYEGGPLNEQYF
D: .; length: 15; J: TRBJ2-7; V: TRBV9; size: .; DNA: TGTGCCAGCAGCCCAGGAGGGACTTTAACCTACGAGCAGTACTTC; CDR3: CASSPGGTLTYEQYF
D: TRBD1; length: 15; J: TRBJ1-4; V: TRBV27; size: once; DNA: TGTGCCAGCAGTCCCTTACAGGGGGTAAGGGAAAAACTGTTTTTT; CDR3: CASSPLQGVREKLFF
D: TRBD2; length: 16; J: TRBJ2-3; V: TRBV15; size: .; DNA: TGTGCCACCAGCAGAGAAGGACTAGCGGGCACAGATACGCAGTATTTT; CDR3: CATSREGLAGTDTQYF
D: .; length: 14; J: TRBJ1-2; V: TRBV6-5; size: once; DNA: TGTGCCAGCAGTTCTGGCAGGGCACACTATGGCTACACCTTC; CDR3: CASSSGRAHYGYTF
D: TRBD1; length: 18; J: TRBJ2-6; V: TRBV6-4; size: few; DNA: TGTGCCAGCAGTGACCCCCGGGACAGGAATACTGGGGCCAACGTCCTGACTTTC; CDR3: CASSDPRDRNTGANVLTF
D: .; length: 13; J: TRBJ1-2; V: TRBV2; size: .; DNA: TGTGCCAGCGTAGCCGGGTCGGACTATGGCTACACCTTC; CDR3: CASVAGSDYGYTF
D: TRBD1; length: 15; J: TRBJ1-1; V: TRBV6-1; size: .; DNA: TGTGCCAGTACAGGGGCCGACTTTCCGAACACTGAAGCTTTCTTT; CDR3: CASTGADFPNTEAFF
D: .; length: 14; J: TRBJ2-7; V: TRBV27; size: .; DNA: TGTGCCAGCAGTTTATCCCAGGGGTCCTACGAGCAGTACTTC; CDR3: CASSLSQGSYEQYF
D: TRBD1; length: 13; J: TRBJ1-1; V: TRBV30; size: .; DNA: TGTGCCTGGAGTTCAAGGACAGGCACTGAAGCTTTTTTT; CDR3: CAWSSRTGTEAFF
D: .; length: 16; J: TRBJ2-2; V: TRBV27; size: once; DNA: TGTGCCAGCAGTTCCCCGGGACAAAGGAACACCGGGGAGCTGTTTTTT; CDR3: CASSSPGQRNTGELFF
D: .; length: 13; J: TRBJ1-2; V: TRBV18; size: few; DNA: TGTGCCAGCTCACCAAACAAAAACTATGGCTACACCTTC; CDR3: CASSPNKNYGYTF
D: .; length: 12; J: TRBJ2-7; V: TRBV4-2; size: .; DNA: TGTGCCAGCAGCCTCCCATCCTACGAGCAGTACTTC; CDR3: CASSLPSYEQYF
D: TRBD1; length: 15; J: TRBJ2-7; V: TRBV7-9; size: .; DNA: TGTGCCAGCAGCTCGTGGGACAGCCCGTCCTACGAGCAGTACTTC; CDR3: CASSSWDSPSYEQYF
D: TRBD1; length: 15; J: TRBJ1-1; V: TRBV6-5; size: .; DNA: TGTGCCAGCAGTGGTAGACAGGGAACGCACACTGAAGCTTTCTTT; CDR3: CASSGRQGTHTEAFF
D: TRBD2; length: 18; J: TRBJ2-5; V: TRBV4-2; size: .; DNA: TGTGCCAGCAGCCAAGTTCCCCTTAGCGGGGGGACATTAGAGACCCAGTACTTC; CDR3: CASSQVPLSGGTLETQYF
D: TRBD1; length: 14; J: TRBJ2-5; V: TRBV5-4; size: .; DNA: TGTGCCAGCAGCTTCTACAGGGGGGCAGAGACCCAGTACTTC; CDR3: CASSFYRGAETQYF
D: .; length: 11; J: TRBJ2-1; V: TRBV20-1; size: .; DNA: TGCAGTGCTAGGGGGGCCGATGAGCAGTTCTTC; CDR3: CSARGADEQFF
D: .; length: 14; J: TRBJ1-6; V: TRBV7-9; size: .; DNA: TGTGCCAGCAGCTTAAACGGCAGGGATTCACCCCTCCACTTT; CDR3: CASSLNGRDSPLHF
D: TRBD2; length: 16; J: TRBJ2-1; V: TRBV5-6; size: .; DNA: TGTGCCAGCAGCTTAGTCGTTAGCGGGGGATACAATGAGCAGTTCTTC; CDR3: CASSLVVSGGYNEQFF
D: TRBD1; length: 16; J: TRBJ2-5; V: TRBV28; size: .; DNA: TGTGCCAGCAGTTTTCGAAACAGGGGGCTCCAAGAGACCCAGTACTTC; CDR3: CASSFRNRGLQETQYF
D: .; length: 15; J: TRBJ1-6; V: TRBV9; size: .; DNA: TGTGCCAGCAGCGTAGAAGCAGGAAATAATTCACCCCTCCACTTT; CDR3: CASSVEAGNNSPLHF
D: .; length: 12; J: TRBJ1-1; V: TRBV10-3; size: few; DNA: TGTGCCATCAGTGAGGAATGGCAGGGGCCTTTCTTT; CDR3: CAISEEWQGPFF
D: TRBD1; length: 14; J: TRBJ2-7; V: TRBV7-8; size: once; DNA: TGTGCCAGCAGCTTAGGGGGGGGACAGGGATCCTTGGACTTC; CDR3: CASSLGGGQGSLDF
D: TRBD2; length: 16; J: TRBJ2-3; V: TRBV7-9; size: .; DNA: TGTGCCAGCAGCCTAACTATAGCGGGGGGGCGTGATACGCAGTATTTT; CDR3: CASSLTIAGGRDTQYF
D: TRBD2; length: 13; J: TRBJ2-5; V: TRBV7-3; size: .; DNA: TGTGCCAGCAGTCGTAGCGGGGAGGAGACCCAGTACTTC; CDR3: CASSRSGEETQYF
D: TRBD1; length: 18; J: TRBJ1-1; V: TRBV28; size: .; DNA: TGTGCCAGCAGTTTATTCGGACAGGGTTTGATTGGTAACACTGAAGCTTTCTTT; CDR3: CASSLFGQGLIGNTEAFF
D: .; length: 16; J: TRBJ2-3; V: TRBV7-9; size: .; DNA: TGTGCCAGCAGCTTAGGAGCTAGCACTAGCACAGATACGCAGTATTTT; CDR3: CASSLGASTSTDTQYF
D: .; length: 12; J: TRBJ1-1; V: TRBV7-9; size: .; DNA: TGTGCCAGCAGCTCCCAAACTACCCGAGCTTTCTTT; CDR3: CASSSQTTRAFF
D: TRBD1; length: 15; J: TRBJ1-5; V: TRBV10-3; size: .; DNA: TGTGCCATCAGCCGCTCGGGACAGGGAAACGAGCCCCAGCATTTT; CDR3: CAISRSGQGNEPQHF
D: TRBD1; length: 16; J: TRBJ1-5; V: TRBV19; size: .; DNA: TGTGCCAGTAGTATAGTTACAGGGGGCGTCAATCAGCCCCAGCATTTT; CDR3: CASSIVTGGVNQPQHF
D: .; length: 13; J: TRBJ1-4; V: TRBV25-1; size: few; DNA: TGTGCCAGCAGTGACGGAGTAATCGAAAAACTGTTTTTT; CDR3: CASSDGVIEKLFF